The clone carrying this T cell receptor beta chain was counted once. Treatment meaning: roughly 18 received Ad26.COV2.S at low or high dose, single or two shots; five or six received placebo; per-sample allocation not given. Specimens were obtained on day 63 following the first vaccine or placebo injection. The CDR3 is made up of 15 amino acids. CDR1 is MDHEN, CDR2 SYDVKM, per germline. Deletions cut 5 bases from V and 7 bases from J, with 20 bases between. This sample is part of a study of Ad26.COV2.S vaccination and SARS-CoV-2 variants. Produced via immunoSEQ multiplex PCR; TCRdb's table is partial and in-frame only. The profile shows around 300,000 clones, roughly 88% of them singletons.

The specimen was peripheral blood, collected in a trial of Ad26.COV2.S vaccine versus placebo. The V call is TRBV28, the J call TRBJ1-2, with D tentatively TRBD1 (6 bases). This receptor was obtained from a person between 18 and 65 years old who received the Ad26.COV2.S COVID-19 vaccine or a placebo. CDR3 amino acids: CASSDPRTAASGYTF. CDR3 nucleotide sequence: TGTGCCAGCAGTGACCCCAGGACAGCGGCGAGTGGCTACACCTTC.